Presented here are 8 T cell receptor beta chains from one specimen sequenced in a study of blood T cell repertoires in COVID-19. Clones were sequenced by immunoSEQ multiplex PCR, and TCRdb holds only the in-frame ones, with some missing. Of 150,000 to 200,000 clones listed, about nine tenths are singletons. Sequencing input: PBMCs or T cells enriched from blood (not recorded which). The receptors stem from a woman under 30 who had recovered from COVID-19.

The CDR3 sequence: CASSLTPFVRSGETQYF. The CDR3 nucleotides read TGTGCCAGCAGCTTAACCCCCTTTGTGAGGTCGGGGGAGACCCAGTACTTC. The rearrangement links TRBV7-2 to TRBJ2-5; D possibly corresponds to TRBD2 (5 bases). CDR1 and CDR2 from the germline V gene are SGHTA and FQGNSA. The length of the CDR3 is 17 residues. Trimming left V 2 bases short and J 5 bases short, with 21 bases between. The full variable domain, completed using reference TRBV7-2 and TRBJ2-5, is GAGVSQSPSNKVTEKGKDVELRCDPISGHTALYWYRQSLGQGLEFLIYFQGNSAPDKSGLPSDRFSAERTGGSVSTLTIQRTQQEDSAVYLCASSLTPFVRSGETQYFGPGTRLLVL.

The chain uses TRBV16 and TRBJ1-1, with a tentative D call TRBD1 (5 bases). The germline V gene encodes CDR1 KGHSY and CDR2 FQNENV. This CDR3 has 13 amino acids. Trimming cost V 4 bases and J 4 bases, with 10 bases left between them. As DNA, the CDR3 is TGTGCCAGCAGCCTGGTGCAGGGCACTGAAGCTTTCTTT. This encodes CASSLVQGTEAFF.

This clone was seen only once. V and J are TRBV15 and TRBJ2-7, with 7 bases lining up with TRBD2. Trimming removed 5 bases from V and 3 bases from J; junction bases left unmatched: 1. The germline V gene encodes CDR1 LNHNV and CDR2 YYDKDF (reference sequence). The CDR3 covers 12 residues. CDR3 protein: CATSPGGYEQYF. As DNA, the CDR3 is TGTGCCACCAGCCCGGGAGGCTACGAGCAGTACTTC.

The genes are TRBV11-2 and TRBJ1-3; D might be TRBD1 (5 bases). Germline CDR1 and CDR2: SGHAT and FQNNGV. There are 16 residues in the CDR3. Trimming removed 1 base from V and 2 bases from J, with 12 bases in between. DNA for the CDR3: TGTGCCAGCAGCTTAGTTGGGGCCCAGACTGGAAACACCATATATTTT. Protein: CASSLVGAQTGNTIYF.

The chain recombines TRBV5-6 with TRBJ2-1; TRBD2 matches 12 bases. The CDR3 contains 16 residues. With 6 bases clipped from V and 0 bases from J, the junction kept 4 bases outside the gene matches. Per the germline V gene, CDR1 is SGHDT and CDR2 is YYEEEE. CDR3 sequence (DNA): TGTGCCAGCACCGGACTAGCGGGAAGCTCCTACAATGAGCAGTTCTTC. It codes for CASTGLAGSSYNEQFF.

V gene TRBV5-6 combines with J gene TRBJ2-4; 8 nucleotides align to TRBD1. Germline V gene sequence: CDR1 SGHDT, CDR2 YYEEEE. V gave up 0 bases and J gave up 0 bases; unmatched junction bases: 8. The length of the CDR3 is 18 residues. CDR3 DNA: TGTGCCAGCAGCTTGGGGAAACAGGGGGTCCTAGCCAAAAACATTCAGTACTTC. The encoded protein is CASSLGKQGVLAKNIQYF.

The genes are TRBV15 and TRBJ2-1; D possibly corresponds to TRBD2 (5 bases). Trimming cost V 2 bases and J 2 bases, with 13 bases left between them. This CDR3 has 16 amino acids. CDR1 and CDR2 (germline): LNHNV, YYDKDF (reference sequence). DNA of the CDR3: TGTGCCACCAGCAGAAGAGCGGAGCCTGCCTACAATGAGCAGTTCTTC. Its translation is CATSRRAEPAYNEQFF.

CDR3 amino acids: CASSPGGRRETQYF. The CDR3, as DNA: TGTGCCAGCAGCCCGGGGGGTCGCAGAGAGACCCAGTACTTC. The rearrangement joins TRBV7-2 to TRBJ2-5; TRBD2 agrees at 7 bases. Trimming removed 5 bases from V and 4 bases from J; junction bases left unmatched: 7. The CDR3 consists of 14 residues. Germline V gives CDR1 SGHTA, CDR2 FQGNSA. Supplemented by reference TRBV7-2 and TRBJ2-5, the full variable domain reads GAGVSQSPSNKVTEKGKDVELRCDPISGHTALYWYRQSLGQGLEFLIYFQGNSAPDKSGLPSDRFSAERTGGSVSTLTIQRTQQEDSAVYLCASSPGGRRETQYFGPGTRLLVL.